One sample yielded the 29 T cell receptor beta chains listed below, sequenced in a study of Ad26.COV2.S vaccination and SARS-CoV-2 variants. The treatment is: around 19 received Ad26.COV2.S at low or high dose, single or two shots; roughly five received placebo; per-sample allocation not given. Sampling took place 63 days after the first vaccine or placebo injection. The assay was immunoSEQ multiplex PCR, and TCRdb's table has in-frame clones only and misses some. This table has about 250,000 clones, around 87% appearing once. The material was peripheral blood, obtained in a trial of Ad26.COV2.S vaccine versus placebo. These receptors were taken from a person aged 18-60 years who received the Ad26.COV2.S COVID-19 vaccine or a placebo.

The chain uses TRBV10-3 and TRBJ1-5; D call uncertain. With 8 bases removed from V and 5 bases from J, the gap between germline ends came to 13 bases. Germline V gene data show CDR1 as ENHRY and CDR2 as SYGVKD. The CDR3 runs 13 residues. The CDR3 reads CAIGTREHQPQHF. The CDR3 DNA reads TGTGCCATCGGTACGAGGGAACATCAGCCCCAGCATTTT.

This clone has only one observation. The CDR3 bases are TGTGCCAGCAGCGTAAGGGGGACAGGCCGGAGGTCATTTTACGAGCAGTACTTC. It specifies CASSVRGTGRRSFYEQYF. V gene TRBV2 combines with J gene TRBJ2-7; 8 bases align to TRBD1. Per the germline V gene, CDR1 is SNHLY and CDR2 is FYNNEI. The CDR3 length is 18 residues. Unmatched junction bases numbered 20, after V lost 6 bases and J lost 4 bases.

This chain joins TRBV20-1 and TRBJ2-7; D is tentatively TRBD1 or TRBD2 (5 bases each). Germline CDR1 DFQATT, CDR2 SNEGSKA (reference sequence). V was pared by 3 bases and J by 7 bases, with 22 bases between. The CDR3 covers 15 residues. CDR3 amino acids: CSASHRAGNRQEQYF. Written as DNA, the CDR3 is TGCAGTGCTAGTCACCGGGCCGGGAACAGGCAGGAGCAGTACTTC.

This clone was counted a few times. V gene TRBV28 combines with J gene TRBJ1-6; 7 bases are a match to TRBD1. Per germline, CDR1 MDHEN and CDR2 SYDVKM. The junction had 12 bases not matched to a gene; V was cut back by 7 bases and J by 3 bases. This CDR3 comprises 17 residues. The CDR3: CASTRLLGTDYNSPLHF. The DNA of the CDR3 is TGTGCCAGCACTAGATTGTTAGGGACAGACTATAATTCACCCCTCCACTTT.

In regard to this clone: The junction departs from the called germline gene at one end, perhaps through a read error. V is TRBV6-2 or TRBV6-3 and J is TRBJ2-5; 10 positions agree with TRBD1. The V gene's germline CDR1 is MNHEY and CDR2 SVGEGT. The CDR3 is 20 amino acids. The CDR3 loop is CASSHSLPRGQGLYQETQYF. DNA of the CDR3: TGTGCCAGCAGTCACTCCCTTCCTCGGGGACAGGGGTTGTACCAAGAGACCCAGTACTTC.

The CDR3 protein is CASSPETGPYGYTF. Written as DNA, the CDR3 is TGTGCCAGCAGCCCGGAGACAGGGCCCTATGGCTACACCTTC. This rearrangement joins TRBV7-9 to TRBJ1-2; 7 nucleotides match TRBD1. The CDR3 is 14 residues long. The germline gives CDR1 SEHNR, CDR2 FQNEAQ (reference sequence). The ends lost 5 bases at V and 4 bases at J; junction bases unmatched: 7.

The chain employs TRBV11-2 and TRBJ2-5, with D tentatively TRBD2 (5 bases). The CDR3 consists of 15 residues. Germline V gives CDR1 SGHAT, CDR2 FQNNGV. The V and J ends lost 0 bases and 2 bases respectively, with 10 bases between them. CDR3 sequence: CASSLDLARQETQYF. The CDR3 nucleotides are TGTGCCAGCAGCTTAGATCTAGCTCGTCAAGAGACCCAGTACTTC.

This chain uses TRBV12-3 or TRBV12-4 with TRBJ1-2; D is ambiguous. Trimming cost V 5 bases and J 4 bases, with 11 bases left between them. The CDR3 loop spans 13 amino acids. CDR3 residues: CASSRSPTYGYTF. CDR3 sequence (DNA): TGTGCCAGCAGTCGGAGCCCTACCTATGGCTACACCTTC.

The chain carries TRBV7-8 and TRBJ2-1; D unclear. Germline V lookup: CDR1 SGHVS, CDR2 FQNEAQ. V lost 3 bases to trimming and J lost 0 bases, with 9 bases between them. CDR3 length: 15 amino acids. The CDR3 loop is CASSFGRPSYNEQFF. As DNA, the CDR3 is TGTGCCAGCAGCTTCGGTAGACCCTCCTACAATGAGCAGTTCTTC.

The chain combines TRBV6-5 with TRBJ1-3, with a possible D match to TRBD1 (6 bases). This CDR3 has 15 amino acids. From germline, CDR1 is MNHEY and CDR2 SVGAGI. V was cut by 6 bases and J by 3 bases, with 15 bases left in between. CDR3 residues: CASSDTGTYGNTIYF. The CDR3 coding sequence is TGTGCCAGCAGCGACACCGGGACATATGGAAACACCATATATTTT.

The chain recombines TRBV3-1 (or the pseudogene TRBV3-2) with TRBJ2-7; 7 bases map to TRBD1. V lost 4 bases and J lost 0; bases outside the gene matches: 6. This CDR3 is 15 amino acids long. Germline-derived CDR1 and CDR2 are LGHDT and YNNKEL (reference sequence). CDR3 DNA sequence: TGTGCCAGCAGCCCGACAGGGAGATCCTCCTACGAGCAGTACTTC. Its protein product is CASSPTGRSSYEQYF.

The CDR3, as DNA: TGTGCCAGCAGCTTAGCAGGACCCTCCTACGAGCAGTACTTC. It translates to CASSLAGPSYEQYF. The V call is TRBV11-2, the J call TRBJ2-7; D gene uncertain. V was shortened by 1 base and J by 0 bases, with 7 bases between the two germline ends. The CDR3 consists of 14 residues. Looked up from germline, CDR1 is SGHAT and CDR2 is FQNNGV.

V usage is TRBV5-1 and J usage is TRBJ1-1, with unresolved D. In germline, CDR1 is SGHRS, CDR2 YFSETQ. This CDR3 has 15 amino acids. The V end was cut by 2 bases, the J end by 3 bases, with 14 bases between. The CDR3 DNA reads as TGCGCCAGCAGCTTCCTGGGTAGGAGTTACACTGAAGCTTTCTTT. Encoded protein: CASSFLGRSYTEAFF.

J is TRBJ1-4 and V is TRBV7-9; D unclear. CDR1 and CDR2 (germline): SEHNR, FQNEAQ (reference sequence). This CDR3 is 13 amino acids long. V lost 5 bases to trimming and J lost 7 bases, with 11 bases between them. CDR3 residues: CASSARLFEKLFF. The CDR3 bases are TGTGCCAGCAGCGCAAGACTGTTTGAAAAACTGTTTTTT.

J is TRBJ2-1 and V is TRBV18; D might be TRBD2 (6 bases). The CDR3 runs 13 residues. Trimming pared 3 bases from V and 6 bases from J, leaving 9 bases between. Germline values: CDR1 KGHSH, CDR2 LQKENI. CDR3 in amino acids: CASSPGGGNEQFF. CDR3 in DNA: TGTGCCAGCTCACCGGGGGGAGGCAATGAGCAGTTCTTC.

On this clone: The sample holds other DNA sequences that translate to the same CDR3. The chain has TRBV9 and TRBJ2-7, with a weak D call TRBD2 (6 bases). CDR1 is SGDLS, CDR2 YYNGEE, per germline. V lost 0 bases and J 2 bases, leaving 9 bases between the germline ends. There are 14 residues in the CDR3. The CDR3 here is CASSVGGTAYEQYF. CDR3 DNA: TGTGCCAGCAGCGTAGGCGGGACTGCCTACGAGCAGTACTTC. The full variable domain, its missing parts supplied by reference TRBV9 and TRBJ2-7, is DSGVTQTPKHLITATGQRVTLRCSPRSGDLSVYWYQQSLDQGLQFLIQYYNGEERAKGNILERFSAQQFPDLHSELNLSSLELGDSALYFCASSVGGTAYEQYFGPGTRLTVT.

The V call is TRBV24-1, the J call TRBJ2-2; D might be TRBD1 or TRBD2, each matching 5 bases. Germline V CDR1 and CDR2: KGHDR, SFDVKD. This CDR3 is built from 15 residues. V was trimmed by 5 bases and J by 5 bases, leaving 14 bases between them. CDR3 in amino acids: CATSGGDRGTGELFF. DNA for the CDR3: TGTGCCACCAGTGGTGGGGACCGGGGAACCGGGGAGCTGTTTTTT.

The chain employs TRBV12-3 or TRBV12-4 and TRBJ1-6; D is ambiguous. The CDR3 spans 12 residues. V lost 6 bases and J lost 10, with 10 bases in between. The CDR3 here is CASRNIGSPLHF. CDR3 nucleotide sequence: TGTGCCAGCAGAAACATAGGGTCACCCCTCCACTTT.

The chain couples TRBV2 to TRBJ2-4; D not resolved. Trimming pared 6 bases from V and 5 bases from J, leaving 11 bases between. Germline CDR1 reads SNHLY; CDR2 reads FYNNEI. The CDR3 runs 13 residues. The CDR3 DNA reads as TGTGCCAGCAGGGGTGATGGGGAAAACATTCAGTACTTC. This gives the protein CASRGDGENIQYF.

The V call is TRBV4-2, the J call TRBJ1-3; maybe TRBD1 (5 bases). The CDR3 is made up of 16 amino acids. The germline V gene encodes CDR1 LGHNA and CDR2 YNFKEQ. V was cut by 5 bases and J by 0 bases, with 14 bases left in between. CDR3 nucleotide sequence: TGTGCCAGCAGCAAAAGTGGGGGTCCCTCTGGAAACACCATATATTTT. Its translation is CASSKSGGPSGNTIYF.

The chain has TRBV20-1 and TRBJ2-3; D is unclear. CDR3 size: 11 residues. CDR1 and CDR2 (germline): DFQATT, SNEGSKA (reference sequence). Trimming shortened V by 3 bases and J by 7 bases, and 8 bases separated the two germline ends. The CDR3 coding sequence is TGCAGTGCTAGTTGGGTCAATACGCAGTATTTT. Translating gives CSASWVNTQYF.

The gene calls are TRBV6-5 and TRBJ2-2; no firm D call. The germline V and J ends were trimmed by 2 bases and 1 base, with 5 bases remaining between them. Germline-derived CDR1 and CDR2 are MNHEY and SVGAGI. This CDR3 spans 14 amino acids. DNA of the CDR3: TGTGCCAGCAGTTACGATAGGAACACCGGGGAGCTGTTTTTT. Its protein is CASSYDRNTGELFF.

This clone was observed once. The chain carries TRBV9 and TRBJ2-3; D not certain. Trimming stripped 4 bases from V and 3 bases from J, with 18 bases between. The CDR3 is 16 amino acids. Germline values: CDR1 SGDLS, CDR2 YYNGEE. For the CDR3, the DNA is TGTGCCAGCAGCCCCTACGGTCACGCAGCGACAGATACGCAGTATTTT. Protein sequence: CASSPYGHAATDTQYF.

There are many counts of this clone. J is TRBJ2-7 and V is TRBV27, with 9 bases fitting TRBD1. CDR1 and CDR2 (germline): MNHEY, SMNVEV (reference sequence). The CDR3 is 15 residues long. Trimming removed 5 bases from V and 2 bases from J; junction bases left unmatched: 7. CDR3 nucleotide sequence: TGTGCCAGCAGTATCGCGACAGGGGGGACCTACGAGCAGTACTTC. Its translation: CASSIATGGTYEQYF.

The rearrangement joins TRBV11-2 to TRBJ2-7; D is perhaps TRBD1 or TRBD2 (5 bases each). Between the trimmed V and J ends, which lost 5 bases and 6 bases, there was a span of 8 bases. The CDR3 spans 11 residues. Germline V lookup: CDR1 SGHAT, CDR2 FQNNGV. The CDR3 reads CASSRGREQYF. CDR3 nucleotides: TGTGCCAGCAGCCGGGGACGCGAGCAGTACTTC.

For the CDR3, the DNA is TGTGCCAGCAGCTTGTGGGCCTCCTACGAGCAGTACTTC. The encoded protein is CASSLWASYEQYF. V is TRBV5-4 and J is TRBJ2-7; D gene unclear. The V end was cut by 1 base, the J end by 0 bases, with 5 bases between. Germline values: CDR1 SGHNT, CDR2 YYREEE (reference sequence). The CDR3 extends over 13 amino acids.

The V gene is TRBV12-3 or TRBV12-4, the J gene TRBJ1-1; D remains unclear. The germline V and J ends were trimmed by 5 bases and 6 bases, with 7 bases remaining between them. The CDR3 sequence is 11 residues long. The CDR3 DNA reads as TGTGCCAGCAGTATTGGCGCTGAAGCTTTCTTT. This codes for CASSIGAEAFF.

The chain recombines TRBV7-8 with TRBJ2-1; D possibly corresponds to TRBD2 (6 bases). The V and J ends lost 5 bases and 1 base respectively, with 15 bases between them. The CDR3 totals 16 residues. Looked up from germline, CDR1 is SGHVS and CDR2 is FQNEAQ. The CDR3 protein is CASSPRRDSSYNEQFF. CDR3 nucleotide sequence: TGTGCCAGCAGCCCGAGACGGGACTCATCCTACAATGAGCAGTTCTTC.

For the CDR3, the DNA is TGTGCCAGCAGCACCCTTTACAGGGGCCCCTACAATGAGCAGTTCTTC. Translated: CASSTLYRGPYNEQFF. The rearrangement joins TRBV7-6 to TRBJ2-1; TRBD1 matches at 7 bases. The CDR3 spans 16 residues. V lost 5 bases to trimming and J lost 2 bases; unmatched junction nucleotides: 9. From germline, CDR1 is SGHVS and CDR2 FNYEAQ.